Listed below are T cell receptor beta chains from one sample, sequenced in a study of shared clonotypes between healthy human individuals. Method: immunoSEQ multiplex PCR; TCRdb's copy keeps in-frame clones and lacks some. This table has more than 2,000,000 clones, over 85% appearing once. The specimen was naive CD4+ T cells from PBMCs. These receptors all come from a man aged 18 to 30 in good health. Some clones in this sample may be carry-over from other donors' samples. Both conserved end residues are part of each CDR3. D genes are given only for firm matches. Rows give clone size only sometimes, using once, few, many, or a class for an expanded clone.

.	once	TRBV5-1	TRBJ1-2	CATRAGNAYGYTF	TGCGCCACCCGGGCGGGAAACGCTTATGGCTACACCTTC
.	.	TRBV6-6	TRBJ1-3	CASRPQSVGNTIYF	TGTGCCAGCAGGCCGCAGTCGGTCGGAAACACCATATATTTT
TRBD1	.	TRBV27	TRBJ1-1	CASSWTGVMNTEAFF	TGTGCCAGCAGTTGGACAGGTGTAATGAACACTGAAGCTTTCTTT
TRBD1	.	TRBV6-6	TRBJ2-6	CASGLTGASGANVLTF	TGTGCCAGCGGCCTGACAGGGGCGTCGGGGGCCAACGTCCTGACTTTC
.	.	TRBV2	TRBJ2-5	CASSEGNQETQYF	TGTGCCAGCAGTGAAGGAAACCAAGAGACCCAGTACTTC
.	.	TRBV2	TRBJ2-5	CASQRPGETQYF	TGTGCCAGCCAGCGGCCGGGGGAGACCCAGTACTTC
.	few	TRBV29-1	TRBJ1-1	CSVVIGNTEAFF	TGCAGCGTTGTCATCGGGAACACTGAAGCTTTCTTT
.	.	TRBV28	TRBJ1-2	CALQPIRPNYGYTF	TGTGCCCTTCAGCCGATCCGGCCTAACTATGGCTACACCTTC
.	.	TRBV6-1	TRBJ2-5	CASTIGGEGTQYF	TGTGCCAGCACCATAGGGGGTGAAGGGACCCAGTACTTC
.	.	TRBV5-1	TRBJ1-2	CASSLFQPPAGYGYTF	TGCGCCAGCAGCCTGTTTCAGCCCCCGGCTGGCTATGGCTACACCTTC
.	.	TRBV18	TRBJ1-1	CASSPDRGNTEAFF	TGTGCCAGCTCGCCAGACCGGGGGAACACTGAAGCTTTCTTT
TRBD1	once	TRBV6-1	TRBJ2-7	CASTGTESYEQYF	TGTGCCAGTACGGGGACAGAGAGCTACGAGCAGTACTTC
.	once	TRBV5-1	TRBJ2-7	CASSLLPDSYYEQYF	TGCGCCAGCAGCTTGCTTCCGGACAGTTATTACGAGCAGTACTTC
TRBD1	.	TRBV6-6	TRBJ2-1	CASRTGNNEQFF	TGTGCCAGCCGGACAGGGAACAATGAGCAGTTCTTC
TRBD1	.	TRBV7-2	TRBJ1-4	CASSSGQGAGKLFF	TGTGCCAGCAGCTCGGGACAGGGGGCGGGAAAACTGTTTTTT
.	once	TRBV7-2	TRBJ2-2	CASSLALGSGELFF	TGTGCCAGCAGCTTAGCGCTGGGTTCCGGGGAGCTGTTTTTT
TRBD1	few	TRBV28	TRBJ2-7	CASITGTGLEYF	TGTGCCAGCATAACCGGGACAGGGTTAGAGTACTTC
.	once	TRBV5-1	TRBJ1-2	CASSSEGNNYGYTF	TGCGCCAGCAGCTCGGAGGGGAATAACTATGGCTACACCTTC
TRBD1	.	TRBV7-9	TRBJ1-1	CASSPKGNRGTEAFF	TGTGCCAGCAGCCCCAAAGGGAACAGGGGGACTGAAGCTTTCTTT
TRBD2	.	TRBV19	TRBJ2-7	CASSIRSTSGPRGEQYF	TGTGCCAGTAGTATAAGGTCAACTAGCGGACCTCGCGGCGAGCAGTACTTC
TRBD1	.	TRBV27	TRBJ2-7	CASSRFGGTGDYEQYF	TGTGCCAGCAGTCGATTTGGCGGGACAGGGGACTACGAGCAGTACTTC
.	once	TRBV5-1	TRBJ2-5	CASSTPGSLVETQYF	TGCGCCAGCAGTACACCGGGTAGTTTGGTTGAGACCCAGTACTTC
.	.	TRBV28	TRBJ2-1	CASSFRDGLNNEQFF	TGTGCCAGCAGCTTCCGGGACGGGCTCAACAATGAGCAGTTCTTC
.	.	TRBV4-3	TRBJ2-5	CASSQEVSRELQTQYF	TGCGCCAGCAGCCAAGAGGTGTCGAGGGAGCTGCAGACCCAGTACTTC
.	.	TRBV7-2	TRBJ2-7	CASSLLGTANSYEQYF	TGTGCCAGCAGCTTACTCGGGACGGCTAACTCCTACGAGCAGTACTTC
TRBD2	.	TRBV7-4	TRBJ2-3	CASSCSSGRGPDTQYF	TGTGCCAGCAGCTGTTCTAGCGGGAGGGGCCCAGATACGCAGTATTTT
TRBD2	.	TRBV25-1	TRBJ2-5	CASSDIWQGGRKETQYF	TGTGCCAGCAGTGACATCTGGCAGGGAGGGAGGAAGGAGACCCAGTACTTC
TRBD1	.	TRBV7-7	TRBJ2-3	CASSPGTGVSDTQYF	TGTGCCAGCAGCCCCGGGACAGGGGTATCCGATACGCAGTATTTT
.	.	TRBV7-9	TRBJ1-2	CASSLVGYGRCGYTF	TGTGCCAGCAGCTTAGTAGGGTACGGACGTTGTGGCTACACCTTC
.	.	TRBV7-9	TRBJ2-7	CASSPGEWHYF	TGTGCCAGCAGCCCGGGCGAGTGGCACTACTTC
.	.	TRBV6-4	TRBJ2-7	CATQLAVSVGEQYF	TGTGCCACCCAGTTAGCGGTGTCCGTCGGCGAGCAGTACTTC
.	.	TRBV7-8	TRBJ2-3	CASSFGAPATDTQYF	TGTGCCAGCAGCTTCGGGGCCCCAGCCACAGATACGCAGTATTTT
.	.	TRBV19	TRBJ2-2	CASSMWLKNTGELFF	TGTGCCAGTAGTATGTGGCTCAAGAACACCGGGGAGCTGTTTTTT
.	.	TRBV11-1	TRBJ1-1	CASSLLQGRGTEAFF	TGTGCCAGCAGCTTACTACAGGGCAGGGGTACTGAAGCTTTCTTT
.	.	TRBV6-5	TRBJ2-7	CASSYRGRGDEQYF	TGTGCCAGCAGTTATCGCGGCAGAGGCGACGAGCAGTACTTC
.	.	TRBV5-6	TRBJ2-1	CASSKRGKQFF	TGTGCCAGCAGCAAGAGGGGGAAGCAGTTCTTC
.	.	TRBV5-5	TRBJ2-7	CASSPERFVATEQYF	TGTGCCAGCAGCCCCGAAAGGTTCGTAGCTACCGAGCAGTACTTC
.	once	TRBV6-6	TRBJ2-5	CASRAQETQYF	TGTGCCAGCCGGGCCCAAGAGACCCAGTACTTC
TRBD1	.	TRBV9	TRBJ2-5	CASSAGTGGGQETQYF	TGTGCCAGCAGCGCTGGGACAGGGGGTGGCCAAGAGACCCAGTACTTC
TRBD1	.	TRBV18	TRBJ1-1	CASSPGQGGRNTEAFF	TGTGCCAGCTCACCGGGACAGGGTGGTAGGAACACTGAAGCTTTCTTT
TRBD2	.	TRBV4-2	TRBJ2-3	CASSQGAGLAGETDTQYF	TGTGCCAGCAGCCAAGGGGCAGGGCTAGCGGGGGAAACAGATACGCAGTATTTT
.	once	TRBV7-2	TRBJ2-1	CASSLVSGGLYNEQFF	TGTGCCAGCAGCTTAGTTTCTGGGGGCCTCTACAATGAGCAGTTCTTC